This entry is about one TCR beta chain. The antigen remains unidentified. The sample originates from a study of cytomegalovirus exposure and HLA in healthy donors. Study-wide points: The CMV antigen specificity of a few CMV-associated chains was confirmed through in vitro analysis. The authors later found TCR association rates varying by HLA locus, with DRB1 most and HLA-C fewest. In a later analysis, HLA-associated beta chains showed higher expansion and lower generation probabilities than comparable chains.

V gave up 4 bases and J gave up 5 bases, with 12 bases separating them. Germline CDR1 and CDR2: SGHRS and YFSETQ. CDR3 length equals 14 residues. 60 Vbeta and 13 Jbeta primers were used in PCR. Assay: immunoSEQ multiplex PCR; the TCRdb copy retains only in-frame clones and omits some. The table lists roughly 200,000 clones, roughly 79% of them singletons. The TCR was taken from a man aged 25-45 years in good health and CMV-seronegative. Specimen: PBMCs. The chain couples TRBV5-1 to TRBJ2-2, with D possibly TRBD1 on 6 matching bases. The CDR3 bases are TGCGCCAGCAGCATGGGACAAACAACCGGGGAGCTGTTTTTT. This translates into CASSMGQTTGELFF.